The rows below give T cell receptor beta chains drawn from one sample of a study of cytomegalovirus exposure and HLA in healthy donors. Assay: immunoSEQ multiplex PCR; the TCRdb copy retains only in-frame clones and omits some. Altogether 180,000 or so clones are present, 75% to 90% being singletons, with the ten largest covering around 1.4%. Sequenced: PBMCs. The receptor source for this set is a girl aged 5 to 17 in good health and CMV-seropositive. The CDR3 runs from the conserved cysteine through the conserved F or W. The D gene is left open where the match is weak. Clone size is stated in some rows and not others, as once, few, many or a class when expanded.

abundance	d_gene	v_gene	j_gene	CDR3aa	CDR3nt
-	-	TRBV19	TRBJ2-7	CATDEQYF	TGTGCCACAGACGAGCAGTACTTC
-	-	TRBV19	TRBJ1-3	CASSIVARTPSSGNTIYF	TGTGCCAGTAGTATAGTAGCACGGACACCCAGCTCTGGAAACACCATATATTTT
-	-	TRBV25-1	TRBJ2-1	CASSDDLGGHEQFF	TGTGCCAGCAGTGATGACCTAGGCGGGCATGAGCAGTTCTTC
-	TRBD2	TRBV19	TRBJ2-1	CASSPGLAYYNEQFF	TGTGCCAGTAGTCCTGGACTAGCTTACTACAATGAGCAGTTCTTC
-	TRBD2	TRBV6-5	TRBJ2-3	CASSYLAGGTDTQYF	TGTGCCAGCAGTTACTTAGCGGGAGGCACAGATACGCAGTATTTT
-	TRBD2	TRBV7-2	TRBJ2-7	CASSLGGLAGVRYEQYF	TGTGCCAGCAGCTTAGGGGGACTAGCGGGAGTTAGGTACGAGCAGTACTTC
-	TRBD1	TRBV5-1	TRBJ2-7	CASSPIQGADYEQYF	TGCGCCAGCAGCCCTATACAGGGGGCAGACTACGAGCAGTACTTC
-	-	TRBV4-3	TRBJ2-7	CASSQGGLYEQYF	TGCGCCAGCAGCCAAGGGGGACTCTACGAGCAGTACTTC
-	-	TRBV7-6	TRBJ1-1	CASSRVSTEAFF	TGTGCCAGCAGCCGAGTGAGCACTGAAGCTTTCTTT
few	TRBD2	TRBV6-5	TRBJ2-2	CASRPTSGTGELFF	TGTGCCAGCAGACCGACTAGCGGGACCGGGGAGCTGTTTTTT